The clone carrying this T cell receptor (beta chain) was counted a single time. Germline V gene lookup returns CDR1 LNHDA and CDR2 SQIVND (reference sequence). This CDR3 comprises 14 residues. V lost 3 bases to trimming and J lost 0 bases, with 7 bases between them. This specimen belongs to a study of cytomegalovirus exposure and HLA in healthy donors. A multiplex PCR was run with 60 Vbeta primers and 13 Jbeta primers. Profiled with immunoSEQ multiplex PCR; TCRdb holds only in-frame clones, not every one. This repertoire shows 150,000 or so clones, 60% to 80% found once; its top ten account for under 0.8%.

This sequence was found in a male donor in good health and CMV-seronegative. This chain connects TRBV19 to TRBJ2-3; D not certain. Specimen: PBMCs. CDR3 amino acids: CASSIGTSTDTQYF. CDR3 nucleotide sequence: TGTGCCAGTAGTATTGGTACTAGCACAGATACGCAGTATTTT.